This TCR beta chain came from a study of spatial heterogeneity in lung cancer (dated by TCRdb to about 2019). Regarding the study in general: Beta-chain transcripts were consistently detected in greater numbers than alpha-chain transcripts, which likely reflects a higher abundance of beta-chain transcripts. In the raw uncorrected reads, each unique combination of TCR and UMI appeared more than ten times on average. In non-small cell lung cancer, the study made a quantitative comparison of TCR alpha and beta repertoires among multiple tumor regions, matched nontumor lung and blood. Nonsynonymous mutation counts, determined by whole-exome sequencing of tumor tissue, were related to TCR repertoire features. At surgery, about 210 tumor regions, 63 to 70 matched nontumor lung samples and some 54 PBMC samples were TCR-sequenced for both alpha and beta chains. Study-wide findings and limitations: Ubiquitous expanded tumor TCRs were detected in blood more often at tumor resection than at routine follow-up. Confirming at a functional level the hypothesis that regional TCRs recognize regional mutations was considered to require additional single-cell paired TCR alpha and beta sequencing.

The CDR3 runs 15 amino acids, cysteine and phenylalanine included. Only the CDR3 DNA is retained, 45 bases long and in frame from the first base. CDR1 and CDR2, looked up from the germline V gene, are SQVTM and ANQGSEA. For this chain, trimming is 1 base at the V end and 9 bases at the J end, and the number of junction bases without a gene match is 12. The time point label on this specimen signifies: sample taken at primary tumor resection. TCR sequencing used whole RNA extracted from tumor and nontumor lung tissue, or from cryopreserved PBMC samples, without cell sorting. Samples were obtained from about 69 patients with early-stage, untreated non-small cell lung cancer from the lung TRACERx cohort. Only patients with enough RNA available from two or more tumor regions were chosen for TCR sequencing. Library prep was done by 5' RACE. The instrument given in TCRdb is NextSeq 500. In the TCR library protocol, a unique molecular identifier was attached to each TCR cDNA molecule so that PCR and sequencing errors could be corrected. The original pipeline was this. Decombinator tools were used for TCR identification, UMI-based error correction and CDR3 extraction. Expanded TCRs were defined as those above a frequency of 2 per 1,000, corresponding to the top 1% of the tumor frequency distribution. Rényi diversity was computed with the R vegan package after subsampling each repertoire 100 times to 5,000 TCRs. CDR3 similarity networks were built from amino acid triplet string-kernel similarity, with CDR3s being connected when pairwise similarity was above 0.82. The raw public data were reprocessed by TCRdb itself: fastp quality trimming at Q25, MiXCR clonotype calling, in-frame beta chains only. Each record represents a unique CDR3 protein, reported with the most common genes and DNA among its rows. The V and J calls and clone size are TCRdb's, not the authors'. A total of about 90,000 distinct CDR3 sequences appear in this sample, roughly 9.5% of them only once. The top ten hold about 7.1% of the sample.

Turning to this clonotype: Its binding antigen is unknown. There are no base qualities to consult, and no much larger clone falls within one base.

This chain joins TRBV29-1 to TRBJ2-1, with 7 middle bases fitting TRBD1. The sequence was obtained from a male donor with early-stage non-small cell lung cancer. The sample was PBMCs, taken at surgery. The nucleotide sequence is TGCAGCGTTGAAGCGCCGGGGACAGATATTACTGAGCAGTTCTTC. This yields the protein CSVEAPGTDITEQFF.